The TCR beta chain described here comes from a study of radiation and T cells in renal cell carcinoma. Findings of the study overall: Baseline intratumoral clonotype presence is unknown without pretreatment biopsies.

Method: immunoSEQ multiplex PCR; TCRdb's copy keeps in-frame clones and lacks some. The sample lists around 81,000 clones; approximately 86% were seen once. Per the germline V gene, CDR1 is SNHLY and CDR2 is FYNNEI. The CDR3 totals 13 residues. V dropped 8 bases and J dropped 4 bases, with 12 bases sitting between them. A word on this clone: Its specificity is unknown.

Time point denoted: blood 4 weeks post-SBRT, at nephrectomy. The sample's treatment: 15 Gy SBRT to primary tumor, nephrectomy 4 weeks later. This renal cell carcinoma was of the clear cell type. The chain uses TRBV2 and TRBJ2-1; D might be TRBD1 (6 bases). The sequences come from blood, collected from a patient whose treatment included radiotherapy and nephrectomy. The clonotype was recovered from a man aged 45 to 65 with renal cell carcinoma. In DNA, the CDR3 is TGTGCCAGCCACGGGACAAAATACAATGAGCAGTTCTTC. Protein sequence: CASHGTKYNEQFF.